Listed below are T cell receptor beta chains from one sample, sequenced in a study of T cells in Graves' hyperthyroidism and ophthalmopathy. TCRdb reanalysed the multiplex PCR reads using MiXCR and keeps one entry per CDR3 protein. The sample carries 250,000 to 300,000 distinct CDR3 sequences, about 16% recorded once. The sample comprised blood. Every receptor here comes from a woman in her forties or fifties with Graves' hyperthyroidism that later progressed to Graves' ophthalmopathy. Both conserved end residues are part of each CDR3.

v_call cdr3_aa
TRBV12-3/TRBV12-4 CASSLSSYNEQFF
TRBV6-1 CASSERQGDGNTIYF
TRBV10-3 CAISGVNSNQPQHF
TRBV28 CASSWEWKESFDGYTF
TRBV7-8 CASSPPNMGQDYEQYF
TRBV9 CASTLTSVNTGELFF
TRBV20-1 CSVPGLAGGFTDTQYF
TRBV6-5 CASSYRGSYNSPLHF
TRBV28 CASRGHLRNGYTF
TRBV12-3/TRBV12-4 CASSFSTSRAPGAQYF
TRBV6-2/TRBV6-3 CASSYDTYEQYF
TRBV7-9 CASSFAYTDTQYF
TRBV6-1 CASSESEIEKLFF
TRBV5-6 CASSLGSGSRQYF
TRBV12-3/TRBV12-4 CASSYAGTAYEQYF
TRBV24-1 CATSGQGGLLAGGTDTQYF
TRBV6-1 CASTPKAGEMTQYF
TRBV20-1 CRGGTGGAGYTF
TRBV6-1 CASSPTDRVHEQYF
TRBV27 CASSWTSNQPQHF
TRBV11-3 CASSFYTGWGGRNQPQHF
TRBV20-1 CSARALTGQGSFATDYYGYTF
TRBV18 CASSPRTDEAFF
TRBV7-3 CASSSTPYGTQYF
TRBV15 CATSRLATLTDTQYF
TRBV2 CASGLSGGGEDTQYF
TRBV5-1 CASSLEVAGGYTF
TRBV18 CASSPTGSRDQPQHF
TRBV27 CASSLSRTGPQHF
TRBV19 CASMKGGTASYNEQFF
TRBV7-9 CASSSQLADTQYF
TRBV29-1 CSVERQGGTEAFF
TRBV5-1 CATQEGNEQFF
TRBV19 CASRFGDYGYTF
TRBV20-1 CSARYPRNTEAFF
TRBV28 CASNPQGNGYTF
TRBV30 CAWSPIRPDEQYF
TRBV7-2 CASRPFVGKEQFF
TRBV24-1 CATSDSRLAAGELFF
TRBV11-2 CASSSDRDRGPYEQYF
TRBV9 CASSPVPGTGLKGEQYF
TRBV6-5 CASSYTSYEQYF
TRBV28 CASSFRSGEKLFF
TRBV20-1 CSAGSEDREETQYF
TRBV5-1 CASSATGTGDYGYTF
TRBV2 CASTKSGTQGYTF
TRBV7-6 CASSPRPRTKNIQYF
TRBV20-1 CSAPPTSGSTDTQYF
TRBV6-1 CASNRDRDEKLFF
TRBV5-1 CASGSPPTGGPPLWRFF
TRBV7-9 CASSGPPRGSYNEQFF
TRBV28 CASSLGAAGENTDTQYF
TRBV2 CASSSDLGHEQYF
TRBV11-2 CASSFTKGTGGNQPQHF
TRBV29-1 CSARDSQNTEAFF